Listed below are T cell receptor beta chains from one sample, sequenced in a study of cytomegalovirus exposure and HLA in healthy donors. TCRdb's table, derived via immunoSEQ multiplex PCR, lists solely in-frame clones and lacks some. Its listing shows tens of thousands of clones. Sequenced sample: PBMCs. The receptor source for this set is a man younger than 30 in good health and CMV-seropositive. Each CDR3 is given with its conserved first and last residue. A D gene is named only where the DNA matches it firmly.

j_call | d_call | v_call | cdr3_aa | cdr3_nt
TRBJ1-1 | TRBD1 | TRBV11-1 | CASREPGQGPIDTEAFF | TGTGCCAGCAGGGAACCGGGACAGGGACCGATTGACACTGAAGCTTTCTTT
TRBJ1-2 | NA | TRBV27 | CASSPPGADYGYTF | TGTGCCAGCAGTCCTCCTGGGGCTGACTATGGCTACACCTTC
TRBJ1-2 | TRBD1 | TRBV5-1 | CASSLQGNYGYTF | TGCGCCAGCAGCTTACAGGGGAACTATGGCTACACCTTC
TRBJ1-1 | NA | TRBV29-1 | CSVGRLNTEAFF | TGCAGCGTTGGGAGGCTGAACACTGAAGCTTTCTTT
TRBJ1-1 | NA | TRBV29-1 | CSVRRVTLNTEAFF | TGCAGCGTTCGTCGGGTGACCCTGAACACTGAAGCTTTCTTT
TRBJ2-2 | TRBD2 | TRBV9 | CASSAGLAGAGYTGELFF | TGTGCCAGCAGCGCGGGACTAGCGGGAGCTGGCTACACCGGGGAGCTGTTTTTT
TRBJ2-7 | NA | TRBV5-1 | CASSLDRNHYEQYF | TGCGCCAGCAGCTTGGACAGAAATCACTACGAGCAGTACTTC
TRBJ2-1 | TRBD1 | TRBV19 | CASSIGTGSYNEQFF | TGTGCCAGTAGCATAGGGACAGGGTCCTACAATGAGCAGTTCTTC
TRBJ2-2 | NA | TRBV18 | CARNRADTGELFF | TGTGCCAGGAACCGAGCGGATACCGGGGAGCTGTTTTTT
TRBJ2-7 | TRBD1 | TRBV11-2 | CASSLGQGVYEQYF | TGTGCCAGCAGCCTCGGACAGGGGGTCTACGAGCAGTACTTC
TRBJ2-1 | TRBD2 | TRBV5-6 | CASRPRLAGNEQFF | TGTGCCAGCAGGCCCCGACTAGCGGGCAATGAGCAGTTCTTC
TRBJ2-7 | NA | TRBV7-9 | CASSLAPAGLAYEQYF | TGTGCCAGCAGCTTGGCCCCCGCGGGGCTCGCCTACGAGCAGTACTTC
TRBJ2-7 | TRBD1 | TRBV4-1 | CASSHRDRGHEQYF | TGCGCCAGCTCTCACCGGGACAGGGGACACGAGCAGTACTTC
TRBJ2-7 | NA | TRBV2 | CASEDSLGQSYEQYF | TGTGCCAGCGAAGACAGCTTGGGGCAGTCCTACGAGCAGTACTTC
TRBJ1-2 | TRBD1 | TRBV19 | CASSPRTGNYGYTF | TGTGCCAGTAGTCCTCGGACAGGGAACTATGGCTACACCTTC
TRBJ1-2 | TRBD1 | TRBV5-6 | CASSLGDRVYGYTF | TGTGCCAGCAGCTTGGGGGACAGGGTCTATGGCTACACCTTC
TRBJ2-3 | TRBD2 | TRBV5-1 | CASRTSGGSDTQYF | TGCGCCAGCAGGACTAGCGGGGGTTCGGATACGCAGTATTTT
TRBJ1-2 | TRBD1 | TRBV28 | CASSEPGGTFNGYTF | TGTGCCAGCAGTGAACCAGGGGGTACTTTCAACGGCTACACCTTC
TRBJ2-7 | NA | TRBV11-2 | CASSRVDEQYF | TGTGCCAGCAGCCGGGTCGACGAGCAGTACTTC
TRBJ2-1 | TRBD2 | TRBV27 | CASRREDYYNEQFF | TGTGCCAGCAGGCGGGAGGACTACTACAATGAGCAGTTCTTC
TRBJ1-1 | TRBD1 | TRBV19 | CASRYRGNTEAFF | TGTGCCAGTAGGTACAGGGGGAACACTGAAGCTTTCTTT
TRBJ2-5 | TRBD1 | TRBV7-9 | CASSLEILGGKETQYF | TGTGCCAGCAGCTTAGAGATTCTAGGGGGCAAGGAGACCCAGTACTTC
TRBJ2-7 | NA | TRBV6-7 | CASSNEQYF | TGTGCCAGCAGCAACGAGCAGTACTTC
TRBJ1-1 | TRBD1 | TRBV2 | CASSDDRDTEAFF | TGTGCCAGCAGTGACGACAGGGACACTGAAGCTTTCTTT
TRBJ2-7 | NA | TRBV5-4 | CASSLGQEQYF | TGTGCCAGCAGCCTTGGTCAGGAGCAGTACTTC
TRBJ1-2 | NA | TRBV6-6 | CASREPGSYGYTF | TGTGCCAGCAGGGAACCGGGGAGCTATGGCTACACCTTC
TRBJ2-1 | TRBD2 | TRBV2 | CASSARTSGGNNEQFF | TGTGCCAGCAGTGCCCGGACTAGCGGGGGGAACAATGAGCAGTTCTTC
TRBJ2-7 | NA | TRBV5-1 | CASSPLGWVKNYEQYF | TGCGCCAGCAGCCCCCTAGGTTGGGTTAAGAACTACGAGCAGTACTTC
TRBJ2-1 | TRBD2 | TRBV5-1 | CASSRGLVNEQFF | TGCGCCAGCAGCAGGGGACTAGTCAATGAGCAGTTCTTC
TRBJ2-3 | NA | TRBV6-6 | CASSYRGTDTQYF | TGTGCCAGCAGCTACCGGGGCACAGATACGCAGTATTTT
TRBJ1-1 | TRBD1 | TRBV5-4 | CASSSVGDRGFEAFF | TGTGCCAGCAGCTCCGTGGGGGACAGGGGGTTTGAAGCTTTCTTT
TRBJ2-1 | NA | TRBV18 | CASSPLPPSSDNEQFF | TGTGCCAGCTCACCGCTCCCCCCGAGCTCCGACAATGAGCAGTTCTTC
TRBJ2-1 | NA | TRBV11-3 | CASSLKSRGAYNEQFF | TGTGCCAGCAGCTTAAAGTCCAGGGGGGCTTACAATGAGCAGTTCTTC
TRBJ1-1 | NA | TRBV19 | CASIRTGVRGTEAFF | TGTGCCAGTATCCGAACTGGGGTAAGGGGGACTGAAGCTTTCTTT
TRBJ2-2 | TRBD2 | TRBV19 | CASSIAASGPPGELFF | TGTGCCAGTAGTATCGCCGCTAGCGGGCCCCCCGGGGAGCTGTTTTTT
TRBJ2-7 | NA | TRBV18 | CASSSQEFGAEQYF | TGTGCCAGCTCATCACAGGAATTTGGGGCCGAGCAGTACTTC
TRBJ1-1 | TRBD1 | TRBV28 | CASNSQGAGTEAFF | TGTGCCAGCAATTCACAGGGGGCAGGGACTGAAGCTTTCTTT
TRBJ2-1 | NA | TRBV10-3 | CAISENGGNEQFF | TGTGCCATCAGTGAGAACGGGGGCAATGAGCAGTTCTTC
TRBJ2-1 | TRBD2 | TRBV6-1 | CASRLAGVNEQFF | TGTGCCAGCAGACTAGCGGGGGTAAACGAGCAGTTCTTC
TRBJ2-5 | TRBD2 | TRBV9 | CASSVGFRSGGETPYF | TGTGCCAGCAGCGTAGGGTTCAGGTCCGGGGGGGAGACCCCGTACTTC
TRBJ2-1 | TRBD2 | TRBV5-6 | CASSLTGRVEQFF | TGTGCCAGCAGCTTAACCGGGAGGGTTGAGCAGTTCTTC
TRBJ2-3 | TRBD2 | TRBV9 | CASSPSGDTDTQYF | TGTGCCAGTTCCCCTAGCGGCGACACAGATACGCAGTATTTT
TRBJ2-1 | TRBD2 | TRBV19 | CASTSGRLNEQFF | TGTGCCAGTACTAGCGGGCGCCTCAATGAGCAGTTCTTC
TRBJ2-2 | NA | TRBV9 | CASSVIATNTGELFF | TGTGCCAGCAGCGTAATAGCCACCAACACCGGGGAGCTGTTTTTT
TRBJ2-3 | TRBD2 | TRBV5-6 | CASSLFGTSGRSSTDTQYF | TGTGCCAGCAGCTTGTTTGGGACTAGCGGGAGGTCTTCCACAGATACGCAGTATTTT
TRBJ2-1 | TRBD1 | TRBV13 | CASRWSTGEKFNEQFF | TGTGCCAGCAGGTGGAGTACAGGGGAAAAGTTCAATGAGCAGTTCTTC
TRBJ2-3 | TRBD2 | TRBV19 | CASGGGDGTQRETDTQYF | TGTGCCAGTGGAGGTGGGGACGGGACCCAGCGGGAGACAGATACGCAGTATTTT
TRBJ2-7 | TRBD1 | TRBV5-6 | CASSLPGQSYEQYF | TGTGCCAGCAGCCTCCCGGGACAGTCCTACGAGCAGTACTTC
TRBJ1-2 | NA | TRBV27 | CASSRQIYGYTF | TGTGCCAGCAGCAGACAGATCTATGGCTACACCTTC
TRBJ2-5 | NA | TRBV18 | CASSPQETQYF | TGTGCCAGCTCACCGCAGGAGACCCAGTACTTC
TRBJ2-2 | TRBD2 | TRBV4-2 | CASSQGTSGYTGELFF | TGTGCCAGCAGCCAGGGGACTAGCGGGTACACCGGGGAGCTGTTTTTT
TRBJ2-1 | TRBD2 | TRBV5-1 | CASSLRAGGRNEQFF | TGCGCCAGCAGCTTACGAGCGGGAGGTAGAAATGAGCAGTTCTTC
TRBJ1-1 | TRBD1 | TRBV6-5 | CASSSDRGQGDTEAFF | TGTGCCAGCAGTTCTGACAGGGGGCAGGGGGACACTGAAGCTTTCTTT
TRBJ2-2 | TRBD2 | TRBV4-1 | CASSQVTLTAGPNTGELFF | TGCGCCAGCAGCCAAGTTACCTTGACAGCGGGGCCGAACACCGGGGAGCTGTTTTTT
TRBJ2-1 | TRBD2 | TRBV18 | CASSRLAGAYNEQFF | TGTGCCAGCTCAAGGCTAGCGGGGGCCTACAATGAGCAGTTCTTC
TRBJ2-5 | TRBD1 | TRBV6-5 | CASRLQGSETQYF | TGTGCCAGCAGACTACAGGGGAGCGAGACCCAGTACTTC